The subject of this entry is one TCR beta chain. These data come from a study of control samples from healthy donors and cancer patients. This CDR3 comprises 14 residues. Germline CDR1 LGHDT, CDR2 YNNKEL (reference sequence). Trimming removed 5 bases at V and 3 bases at J, with 13 bases between. Data came from immunoSEQ multiplex PCR; TCRdb stores just in-frame clones and leaves some out. Of about 170,000 clones listed, approximately 90% are singletons. The chain uses TRBV3-1 (or the pseudogene TRBV3-2) and TRBJ2-5, with D maybe TRBD2 (5 bases). The sequence derives from a man younger than 40 in good health. The material sequenced was blood. The CDR3 sequence: CASSSLLGKETQYF. Written as DNA, the CDR3 is TGTGCCAGCAGCTCGCTACTAGGGAAAGAGACCCAGTACTTC.